The present T cell receptor beta chain was sequenced within a study of radiation and T cells in renal cell carcinoma (dated by TCRdb to 2020 to 2021). About the study as a whole: A total of around 50 samples underwent TCR beta sequencing, made up of approximately 26 tumors and about 27 peripheral blood samples. The final blood draw took place at 4 weeks after radiation, the same time as nephrectomy. Across all 50 or so samples, 4,016,671 unique CDR3 nucleotide sequences, encoding 2,658,974 unique CDR3 amino acid sequences, were identified. Overall study outcomes, separate from this receptor: Because pretreatment tumor biopsies were not available, the baseline intratumoral presence of clonotypes could not be determined. An increase in top tumor clonotypes in blood was observed from baseline to 2 weeks post-radiation, followed by contraction by 4 weeks, which was taken to suggest transient expansion of tumor-resident clones. Blood repertoire dynamics were not followed beyond 4 weeks after treatment. The single-armed trial design could not address effects of radiation dose or scheduling on the TCR repertoire.

For this clone: This receptor's antigen is unknown. Within one base of it there is no much larger clone, and no base qualities were kept.

In the germline V gene (reference sequence), CDR1 corresponds to SEHNR and CDR2 to FQNEAQ. V is reduced by 4 bases and J by 0 bases, leaving a spacing of 11 bases between them. The CDR3 covers 15 residues, taking in both the cysteine and the phenylalanine. Only CDR3 DNA remains: 45 bases, in frame from the first base. Following the manufacturer's recommendations, the immunoSEQ kit was used to generate TCR beta libraries from genomic DNA. For library preparation, a first multiplex PCR was performed with proprietary primers, followed by a second PCR in which unique barcodes were added, and bead cleanups were performed after each round. Each sample batch included a kit-provided positive control reaction and a negative control reaction. The final libraries were assessed on an Agilent 4200 TapeStation D1000 ScreenTape, pooled by volume, and quantified by qPCR. Sequencing was performed on an Illumina NextSeq500 using a MidOutput 150-cycle cartridge, with 156 Read1 cycles, 15 Index1 cycles, and the kit custom primers. The pooled library was loaded at about 1 pM, with a roughly 20% PhiX control spiked in. Under the source paper's analysis protocol: Vendor-processed data were analyzed in R, and a clonotype was defined as all T cells sharing the same CDR3 nucleotide sequence. For clone abundance analyses, frequencies were normalized to the 10,000 most abundant clones in each sample. Public T cell clones, averaging fewer than five per sample, were removed before analysis. An abundance difference of at least 32-fold between compartments was the criterion for calling clonotypes tumor-enriched or baseline blood-enriched. A beta-binomial differential abundance model was applied to find clonotypes that expanded or contracted between blood time points. Tumor-blood repertoire similarity was measured with the Baroni-Urbani and Buser coefficient, and group comparisons used two-tailed Wilcoxon tests in R. TCRdb obtained this table from immuneACCESS and retained in-frame rearrangements with V and J assigned. These tables miss some clones; where compared with another copy, unresolved V genes account for less than half of the shortfall, and the remainder is unexplained. The V and J calls and the clone size are those of that table, but D and trimming were determined from the DNA. Across this sample there are 120,000 to 150,000 clones, with around nine tenths seen only once. Roughly 17% of the sample rests with the top ten.

The sample's time point label is to be understood as: blood 4 weeks post-SBRT, at nephrectomy. The sample's treatment or condition label is to be understood as: 15 Gy SBRT to primary tumor, nephrectomy 4 weeks later. Samples were obtained from a clinical trial, in which 15 Gy stereotactic body radiation therapy was delivered to primary renal cell carcinomas and nephrectomy was performed 4 weeks later. Serial peripheral blood from radiation-treated patients was sampled at baseline, 2 weeks and 4 weeks after SBRT to track tumor-enriched clonotypes. Renal cell carcinoma with clear cell pathology was present in all patients. Genomic DNA for TCR sequencing was prepared using the QIAamp DNA Blood Mini Kit (Qiagen). The analyses included only samples that passed all quality control checks.

The chain is made from TRBV7-9 and TRBJ2-3; the D region possibly corresponds to TRBD2 (6 bases align). This TCR was recovered from a woman between 45 and 65 years old with renal cell carcinoma. Source: blood, taken from a patient whose treatment included radiotherapy and nephrectomy. The encoded CDR3 is CASSSGTFSTDTQYF. At the DNA level, the sequence is TGTGCCAGCAGCTCGGGGACTTTCAGCACAGATACGCAGTATTTT.